The table lists the clone carrying this TCR beta chain with a few counts. The antigen is unknown. This entry belongs to a study of radiation and T cells in renal cell carcinoma. Study results and limitations: Irradiated tumors held more dominant CDR3 motifs than control tumors. Sampling covered only 0.75 to 1 g of each tumor.

Specified treatment: 15 Gy SBRT to primary tumor, nephrectomy 4 weeks later. Nephrectomy followed 15 Gy stereotactic body radiation by 4 weeks. Profiling relied on immunoSEQ multiplex PCR, and the TCRdb table lists in-frame clones only, not all of them. The sample lists fewer than 4,500 clones, around 62% seen once, with approximately 46% in the top ten. Per the germline V gene, CDR1 is ENHRY and CDR2 is SYGVKD. V lost 4 bases and J lost 1; bases outside the gene matches: 9. This CDR3 contains 19 residues. The chain has TRBV10-3 and TRBJ2-1; 14 bases are shared with TRBD2. Material: tumor tissue, obtained from a patient whose treatment included radiotherapy and nephrectomy. The clonotype originates from a woman aged 55-69 years with renal cell carcinoma. The DNA for the CDR3 is TGTGCCATCAGTGGGTCCGGGACTAGCGGGAGTGGGTCCTACAATGAGCAGTTCTTC. Amino acid sequence: CAISGSGTSGSGSYNEQFF.